The 24 T cell receptor beta chains presented below share a single source sample, sequenced in a study of spatial heterogeneity in lung cancer. Time point of the sample: sample taken at primary tumor resection. Whole RNA, isolated from tumor, nontumor lung or frozen PBMC, was sequenced without prior sorting. MiXCR was run by TCRdb on the 5' RACE reads, yielding one entry per CDR3 protein. The sample carries some 45,000 distinct CDR3 sequences, 10% to 15% recorded once. The sample was PBMCs, taken at surgery. Source of these receptors: a female donor with early-stage non-small cell lung cancer.

This clonotype was detected a few times. The rearrangement joins TRBV6-6 to TRBJ2-7; D perhaps matches TRBD1 (6 bases). The germline V gene has CDR1 MNHNY and CDR2 SVGAGI (reference sequence). Trimming stripped 6 bases from V and 3 bases from J, with 18 bases between. The CDR3 is 15 amino acids. Here the CDR3 DNA reads TGTGCCAGCAGGGTCGGACAGCCTCCATTCTACGAGCAGTACTTC. This sequence encodes CASRVGQPPFYEQYF.

The rearrangement joins TRBV11-3 to TRBJ2-5, with D possibly being TRBD2 (5 bases). This CDR3 contains 13 residues. V gave up 3 bases and J gave up 4 bases, with 9 bases separating them. Germline V gene sequence: CDR1 SGHNT, CDR2 YENEEA. The DNA of the CDR3 is TGTGCCAGCAGCTTTTCAGCGGCAGAGACCCAGTACTTC. Protein: CASSFSAAETQYF. Full variable domain (rest looked up from reference TRBV11-3 and TRBJ2-5): EAGVVQSPRYKIIEKKQPVAFWCNPISGHNTLYWYLQNLGQGPELLIRYENEEAVDDSQLPKDRFSAERLKGVDSTLKIQPAELGDSAVYLCASSFSAAETQYFGPGTRLLVL.

With regard to this clonotype: A read error may account for a junction end that differs from germline. V and J are TRBV5-6 and TRBJ2-4; 12 bases align to TRBD2. CDR3 length: 15 amino acids. Germline V gene data show CDR1 as SGHDT and CDR2 as YYEEEE. CDR3 DNA: TGTGCCAGCAGACCGGGACTAGCGGGCAAAAACATGCAGTACTTC. Translating it yields CASRPGLAGKNMQYF.

CDR3 sequence: CAISESIEQFF. CDR3 sequence (DNA): TGTGCCATCAGTGAGTCGATCGAGCAGTTCTTC. The chain employs TRBV10-3 and TRBJ2-1; D is unresolved. The CDR3 is made up of 11 amino acids. Germline lookup yields CDR1 ENHRY and CDR2 SYGVKD. V shed 0 bases and J shed 10 bases, with 4 bases lying between them.

In this sample, this clonotype turned up many times. The CDR3 region is CASSRYRASDTEAFF. The CDR3, as DNA: TGTGCCAGCAGCCGCTACCGAGCATCCGACACTGAAGCTTTCTTT. The J gene is TRBJ1-1, the V gene TRBV28; D is undetermined. CDR1 and CDR2 from the germline V gene are MDHEN and SYDVKM. V gave up 6 bases and J gave up 3 bases, with 17 bases separating them. The CDR3 loop spans 15 amino acids.

This clonotype was observed many times. The chain recombines TRBV19 with TRBJ1-1; the D gene is possibly TRBD1 (5 bases). The CDR3 consists of 12 residues. From germline, CDR1 is LNHDA and CDR2 SQIVND (reference sequence). Trimming pared 9 bases from V and 7 bases from J, leaving 15 bases between. CDR3 DNA sequence: TGTGCCAGCAGACAGTCCTTCGGTGAAGCTTTCTTT. This sequence encodes CASRQSFGEAFF.

V usage is TRBV5-1 and J usage is TRBJ2-3; D may match TRBD1 or TRBD2 (5 bases each). Germline V lookup: CDR1 SGHRS, CDR2 YFSETQ. This CDR3 has 14 residues. With 2 bases removed from V and 0 bases from J, the gap between germline ends came to 7 bases. The CDR3 DNA is TGCGCCAGCAGCTTTCGGGACAGCACAGATACGCAGTATTTT. Translation: CASSFRDSTDTQYF.

CDR3 coding DNA: TGCAGTGCTAGCAACCGGGACAGGGACACAGATACGCAGTATTTT. Amino acid sequence: CSASNRDRDTDTQYF. J is TRBJ2-3 and V is TRBV20-1; 9 nucleotides agree with TRBD1. Germline loops: CDR1 DFQATT, CDR2 SNEGSKA (reference sequence). There are 15 residues in the CDR3. V gave up 3 bases and J gave up 2 bases; unmatched junction bases: 6.

The J gene is TRBJ2-1, the V gene TRBV12-3 or TRBV12-4; D might be TRBD2 (6 bases). The CDR3 spans 19 residues. V gave up 3 bases and J gave up 6 bases, with 27 bases separating them. In DNA, the CDR3 is TGTGCCAGCAGTTTTCATGGTGTTGGCGGGGCACCGGGCGTCAATGAGCAGTTCTTC. As protein: CASSFHGVGGAPGVNEQFF.

This clonotype has more than one count but fewer than ten. The V call is TRBV5-4, the J call TRBJ2-5; TRBD1 might be the D (6 bases). CDR3 length equals 13 residues. The ends were cut back, 7 bases at V and 4 bases at J, with 14 bases in the middle. Germline values: CDR1 SGHNT, CDR2 YYREEE (reference sequence). Here the CDR3 reads CASSSRGRETQYF. Here the CDR3 DNA reads TGTGCCAGCTCGAGCAGGGGTCGAGAGACCCAGTACTTC.

V is TRBV4-2 and J is TRBJ2-7; D may be TRBD1 (6 bases). The CDR3 is made up of 15 amino acids. Trimming took off 4 bases at V and 0 bases at J, with 13 bases between the two ends. Germline CDR1 and CDR2: LGHNA and YNFKEQ. As DNA, the CDR3 is TGTGCCAGCAGCCTCCGGGACACGATCTCCTACGAGCAGTACTTC. This sequence encodes CASSLRDTISYEQYF.

This clonotype was observed a handful of times. This rearrangement joins TRBV4-2 to TRBJ1-6, with TRBD1 identical over 7 bases. The germline V gene has CDR1 LGHNA and CDR2 YNFKEQ. The CDR3 sequence is 17 residues long. V trimming: 1 base; J trimming: 0 bases; junction bases outside the gene matches: 3. Here the CDR3 reads CASSQVGQSSYNSPLHF. CDR3 bases: TGTGCCAGCAGCCAAGTGGGACAGAGCTCCTATAATTCACCCCTCCACTTT.

Ten or more counts support this clonotype. The chain recombines TRBV7-2 with TRBJ2-1; 8 bases fit TRBD2. With 3 bases clipped from V and 2 bases from J, the junction kept 3 bases outside the gene matches. This CDR3 region has 15 residues. The germline CDR1 and CDR2 sequences are SGHTA and FQGNSA. CDR3 region: CASSFSGVPYNEQFF. In DNA, the CDR3 is TGTGCCAGCAGCTTTAGCGGGGTCCCCTACAATGAGCAGTTCTTC.

The sample holds many counts of this clonotype. The chain combines TRBV12-3 or TRBV12-4 with TRBJ1-2, with 9 positions matching TRBD1. There are 15 residues in the CDR3. V was clipped by 5 bases and J by 3 bases; unmatched bases: 7. CDR3 residues: CASSAGQGLYYGYTF. The CDR3 DNA follows: TGTGCCAGCAGTGCCGGACAGGGGCTCTACTATGGCTACACCTTC.

The chain has TRBV18 and TRBJ2-7, with D perhaps matching TRBD2 (5 bases). Trimming left V 6 bases short and J 9 bases short, with 18 bases between. Germline-derived CDR1 and CDR2 are KGHSH and LQKENI. The CDR3 is 13 residues long. The CDR3, as DNA: TGTGCCAGCTCGACCCGCTTGGAGGAAGGGCAGTACTTC. This gives the protein CASSTRLEEGQYF.

The V and J genes are TRBV5-1 and TRBJ1-4, with 7 positions matching TRBD1. The trim removed 0 bases at V and 7 bases at J, leaving 15 bases unmatched. Germline CDR1 and CDR2: SGHRS and YFSETQ. CDR3 length: 18 amino acids. The CDR3 nucleotides read TGCGCCAGCAGCTTGGCCCGACCAGGCGGGACAGAGGGTGAAAAACTGTTTTTT. It specifies CASSLARPGGTEGEKLFF.

This sequence joins TRBV19 and TRBJ1-1, with a possible D match to TRBD1 (5 bases). CDR3 length: 14 residues. Germline V gene sequence: CDR1 LNHDA, CDR2 SQIVND (reference sequence). V shed 3 bases and J shed 0 bases, with 8 bases lying between them. CDR3 amino acids: CASSMWDLNTEAFF. In DNA form, the CDR3 reads TGTGCCAGTAGTATGTGGGACCTGAACACTGAAGCTTTCTTT.

There are many counts of this clonotype. The rearrangement links TRBV5-1 to TRBJ2-7; D tentatively fits TRBD1 or TRBD2 (5 bases each). From germline, CDR1 is SGHRS and CDR2 YFSETQ. The CDR3 loop spans 13 amino acids. V lost 7 bases and J lost 6, with 17 bases in between. Here the CDR3 reads CASSGTRPSEQYF. Here the CDR3 DNA reads TGCGCCAGCTCCGGGACCCGTCCCTCCGAGCAGTACTTC.

This clonotype turned up a few times. The J gene is TRBJ2-1, the V gene TRBV27; D gene uncertain. There are 15 residues in the CDR3. CDR1 MNHEY and CDR2 SMNVEV come from the germline V gene (reference sequence). V lost 2 bases to trimming and J lost 0 bases, with 8 bases between them. The CDR3 region has the DNA TGTGCCAGCAGTTTAGTTGAGGCCTCCTACAATGAGCAGTTCTTC. It encodes CASSLVEASYNEQFF.

V gene TRBV2 combines with J gene TRBJ2-7, with D perhaps TRBD1 or TRBD2 (5 bases each). CDR3 size: 15 residues. Germline V gives CDR1 SNHLY, CDR2 FYNNEI. Trimming stripped 1 base from V and 4 bases from J, with 14 bases between. The CDR3 protein is CASSEGHGGIYEQYF. Here the CDR3 DNA reads TGTGCCAGCAGTGAAGGTCATGGGGGAATTTACGAGCAGTACTTC.

V gene TRBV29-1 combines with J gene TRBJ1-1, with D possibly TRBD1 on 5 matching bases. CDR1 SQVTM and CDR2 ANQGSEA come from the germline V gene. The CDR3 extends over 14 amino acids. V shed 5 bases and J shed 3 bases, with 16 bases lying between them. The CDR3 loop reads CSVSAGGGDTEAFF. The CDR3 DNA reads TGCAGCGTTTCTGCCGGGGGAGGGGACACTGAAGCTTTCTTT. Supplemented by reference TRBV29-1 and TRBJ1-1, the full variable domain reads SAVISQKPSRDICQRGTSLTIQCQVDSQVTMMFWYRQQPGQSLTLIATANQGSEATYESGFVIDKFPISRPNLTFSTLTVSNMSPEDSSIYLCSVSAGGGDTEAFFGQGTRLTVV.

Many counts were recorded for this clonotype. This chain joins TRBV30 and TRBJ2-5; D is ambiguous. Trimming cost V 6 bases and J 5 bases, with 16 bases left between them. This CDR3 is built from 13 residues. Germline loops: CDR1 GTSNPN, CDR2 SVGIG (reference sequence). In nucleotides, the CDR3 is TGTGCCTGCCGGCCGTCGGAAGGGGAGACCCAGTACTTC. This gives the protein CACRPSEGETQYF.

The gene calls are TRBV28 and TRBJ2-7, with D tentatively TRBD1 or TRBD2 (6 bases each). This CDR3 has 12 residues. V lost 6 bases, J lost 9 bases, and 15 bases lay in between. CDR1 and CDR2 from the germline V gene are MDHEN and SYDVKM. CDR3 loop: CASRTQGGGQYF. Here the CDR3 DNA reads TGTGCCAGCAGAACACAGGGAGGAGGGCAGTACTTC. Supplemented by reference TRBV28 and TRBJ2-7, the full variable domain reads DVKVTQSSRYLVKRTGEKVFLECVQDMDHENMFWYRQDPGLGLRLIYFSYDVKMKEKGDIPEGYSVSREKKERFSLILESASTNQTSMYLCASRTQGGGQYFGPGTRLTVT.

Of note for this clonotype: The germline gene is not matched at one end of the junction; a read error may be the cause. The rearrangement links TRBV20-1 to TRBJ2-7, with 8 nucleotides matching TRBD2. Germline CDR1 is DFQATT and CDR2 is SNEGSKA (reference sequence). The CDR3 length is 15 residues. The CDR3 spells CCARASRGAVWEQYF. CDR3 DNA: TGCTGTGCTAGAGCCTCGCGGGGGGCAGTTTGGGAGCAGTACTTC.